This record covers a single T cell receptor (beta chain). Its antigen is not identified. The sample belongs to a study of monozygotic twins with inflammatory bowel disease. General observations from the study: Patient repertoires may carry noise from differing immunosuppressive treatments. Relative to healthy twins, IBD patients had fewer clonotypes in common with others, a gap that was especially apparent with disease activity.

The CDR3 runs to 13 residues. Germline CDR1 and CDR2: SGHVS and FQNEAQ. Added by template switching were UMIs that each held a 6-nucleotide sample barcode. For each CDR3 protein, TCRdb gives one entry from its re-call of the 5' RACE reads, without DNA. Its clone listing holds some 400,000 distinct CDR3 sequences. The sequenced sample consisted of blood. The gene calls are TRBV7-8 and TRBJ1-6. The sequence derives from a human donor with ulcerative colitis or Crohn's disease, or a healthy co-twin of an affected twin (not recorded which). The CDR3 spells CASSLAQGTPLHF. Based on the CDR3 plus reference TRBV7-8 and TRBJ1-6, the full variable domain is GAGVSQSPRYKVAKRGQDVALRCDPISGHVSLFWYQQALGQGPEFLTYFQNEAQLDKSGLPSDRFFAERPEGSVSTLKIQRTQQEDSAVYLCASSLAQGTPLHFGNGTRLTVT.